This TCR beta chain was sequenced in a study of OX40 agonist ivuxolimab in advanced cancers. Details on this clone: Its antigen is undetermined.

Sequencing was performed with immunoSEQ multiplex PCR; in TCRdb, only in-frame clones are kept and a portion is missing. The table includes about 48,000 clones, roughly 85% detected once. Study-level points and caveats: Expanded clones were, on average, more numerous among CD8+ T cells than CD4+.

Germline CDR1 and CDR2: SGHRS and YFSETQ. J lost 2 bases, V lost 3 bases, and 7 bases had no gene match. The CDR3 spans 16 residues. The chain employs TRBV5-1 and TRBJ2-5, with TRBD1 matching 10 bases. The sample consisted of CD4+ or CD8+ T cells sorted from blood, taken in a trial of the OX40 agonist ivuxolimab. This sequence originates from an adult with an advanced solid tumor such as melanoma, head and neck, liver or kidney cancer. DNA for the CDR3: TGCGCCAGCAGCTCCGGGACAGGGGTTCGGCAAGAGACCCAGTACTTC. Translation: CASSSGTGVRQETQYF.